These T cell receptor beta chains were read from a single sample in a study of beta chain features in type 1 diabetes. The table came from immunoSEQ multiplex PCR; TCRdb's copy has only in-frame clones and leaves some out. Seen here are hundreds of thousands of clones, 13% observed once, and the top ten hold approximately 0.022%. The sequencing sample was made of naive CD4+ T cells from blood. The source is a man between 18 and 29 years old with type 1 diabetes. The CDR3 runs from the conserved cysteine through the conserved F or W. A D gene is named only where the DNA matches it firmly. Clone size appears in some rows only: once, few, many, or a class for an expanded clone.

CASSRGQYGYTF	TGTGCCAGCAGCCGAGGACAGTATGGCTACACCTTC	few	NA	TRBV14	TRBJ1-2
CASSRGVMFTDTQYF	TGTGCCAGCAGCCGGGGGGTCATGTTCACAGATACGCAGTATTTT	few	NA	TRBV14	TRBJ2-3
CASSLARGLLPEPYEQYF	TGTGCCAGCAGCTTAGCGCGAGGTCTACTCCCAGAGCCCTACGAGCAGTACTTC	few	NA	TRBV7-9	TRBJ2-7
CASSQGGGDATNEKLFF	TGTGCCAGCAGCCAAGGAGGCGGGGACGCAACTAATGAAAAACTGTTTTTT	NA	NA	TRBV4-2	TRBJ1-4
CASKTTEAFF	TGTGCCAGCAAGACCACTGAAGCTTTCTTT	few	NA	TRBV25-1	TRBJ1-1
CSARRGYQETQYF	TGCAGCGCCCGGCGAGGGTACCAAGAGACCCAGTACTTC	few	NA	TRBV29-1	TRBJ2-5
CASSFDGNTGELFF	TGCGCCAGCAGCTTCGATGGGAACACCGGGGAGCTGTTTTTT	few	NA	TRBV5-1	TRBJ2-2
CASSLDRASGNTIYF	TGTGCCAGCAGTCTAGACAGAGCCTCTGGAAACACCATATATTTT	NA	NA	TRBV2	TRBJ1-3
CASSLWDNEKLFF	TGTGCCAGCAGCTTATGGGACAATGAAAAACTGTTTTTT	NA	NA	TRBV7-2	TRBJ1-4
CASSPPDRGRSVF	TGTGCCAGCTCACCACCAGATCGGGGGCGAAGCGTTTTC	NA	NA	TRBV18	TRBJ2-7